One sample yielded the 3 T cell receptor beta chains listed below, sequenced in a study of blood T cell repertoires in COVID-19. Profiled with immunoSEQ multiplex PCR; TCRdb holds only in-frame clones, not every one. The sample shows approximately 330,000 clones, around 86% of them seen only once. Source material: PBMCs or T cells enriched from blood (not recorded which). Source of these receptors: a middle-aged woman with acute COVID-19.

The chain carries TRBV19 and TRBJ1-2; D possibly corresponds to TRBD1 (6 bases). Germline V gene data show CDR1 as LNHDA and CDR2 as SQIVND (reference sequence). The CDR3 consists of 15 residues. Trimming left V 8 bases short and J 4 bases short, with 20 bases between. This CDR3 reads CASAPAGQSFYGYTF. The CDR3 nucleotides read TGTGCCAGTGCCCCCGCCGGACAGTCCTTCTATGGCTACACCTTC.

The gene calls are TRBV28 and TRBJ2-2; 9 bases line up with TRBD1. The CDR3 is 17 amino acids. The trim removed 3 bases at V and 1 base at J, leaving 6 bases unmatched. CDR1 MDHEN and CDR2 SYDVKM come from the germline V gene. The CDR3 coding sequence is TGTGCCAGCAGTTTCCCCGGGACAGGGTTGAACACCGGGGAGCTGTTTTTT. Its translation is CASSFPGTGLNTGELFF. Full variable domain (outside the CDR3, taken from reference TRBV28 and TRBJ2-2): DVKVTQSSRYLVKRTGEKVFLECVQDMDHENMFWYRQDPGLGLRLIYFSYDVKMKEKGDIPEGYSVSREKKERFSLILESASTNQTSMYLCASSFPGTGLNTGELFFGEGSRLTVL.

This sequence joins TRBV5-1 and TRBJ1-1, with D unresolved. Trimming shortened V by 4 bases and J by 4 bases, and 17 bases separated the two germline ends. CDR1 is SGHRS and CDR2 is YFSETQ in the germline V gene. This CDR3 has 15 residues. DNA for the CDR3: TGCGCCAGCAGCCCCGAGGGCGGTGGGAGCACTGAAGCTTTCTTT. It is translated as CASSPEGGGSTEAFF.